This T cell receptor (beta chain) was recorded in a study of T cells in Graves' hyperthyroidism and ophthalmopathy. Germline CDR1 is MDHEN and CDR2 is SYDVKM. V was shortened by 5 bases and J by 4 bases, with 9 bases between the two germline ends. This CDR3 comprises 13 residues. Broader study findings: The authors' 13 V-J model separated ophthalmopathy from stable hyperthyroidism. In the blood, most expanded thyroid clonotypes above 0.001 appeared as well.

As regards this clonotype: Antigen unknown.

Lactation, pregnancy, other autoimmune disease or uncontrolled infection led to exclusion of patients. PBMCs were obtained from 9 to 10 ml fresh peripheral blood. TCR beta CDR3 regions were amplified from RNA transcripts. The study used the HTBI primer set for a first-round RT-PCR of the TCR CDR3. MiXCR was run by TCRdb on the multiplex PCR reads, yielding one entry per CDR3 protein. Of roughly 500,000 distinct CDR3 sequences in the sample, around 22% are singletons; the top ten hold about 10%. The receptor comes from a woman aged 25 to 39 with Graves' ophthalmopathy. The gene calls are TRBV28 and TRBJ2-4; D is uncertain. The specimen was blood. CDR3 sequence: CASSPHEKNIQYF. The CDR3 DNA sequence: TGTGCCAGCAGTCCTCACGAGAAAAACATTCAGTACTTC.